This T cell receptor (beta chain) is drawn from a study of esophageal squamous cell carcinoma under preoperative chemotherapy. On the study more broadly: Both tumor-infiltrating lymphocytes and peripheral blood T cells were profiled.

CDR3 length: 16 residues. Germline V gives CDR1 ENHRY, CDR2 SYGVKD. One entry per CDR3 protein, called by TCRdb with MiXCR from the PCR reads. The data contain roughly 32,000 distinct CDR3 sequences, approximately 50% of them singletons. Sample time point: before preoperative PTX-NDP chemotherapy. As regards this clonotype: A read error may produce the germline difference seen at one junction end.

The sample here was taken from a patient given preoperative chemotherapy. This receptor was taken from a human donor with esophageal squamous cell carcinoma. The donor label of this sample is uncertain. This rearrangement joins TRBV10-3 to TRBJ2-2, with 7 bases that match TRBD2. This CDR3 reads CATSLGLAVSTGKLYF. The CDR3 DNA reads as TGTGCCACCTCATTGGGGCTAGCGGTGAGCACAGGTAAGCTGTATTTT.